Listed below are T cell receptor beta chains from one sample, sequenced in a study of sequential checkpoint blockade in melanoma. Data came from immunoSEQ multiplex PCR; TCRdb stores just in-frame clones and leaves some out. Of fewer than 40,000 clones in the sample, approximately 91% were seen once. The sequencing here drew on CD8+ T cells sorted from blood (inferred from file names), taken from a patient given nivolumab and ipilimumab in sequence. These receptors all stem from a human donor with melanoma. Each CDR3 is given with its conserved first and last residue. A D gene is named only where the DNA matches it firmly. Where a row states a size, it is once, few, many or the class of an expanded clone; other rows omit it.

clone size: .
V gene: TRBV9
J gene: TRBJ1-4
D gene: .
CDR3 protein: CASSDGLLVGNEKLFF
CDR3 DNA: TGTGCCAGCAGCGACGGTCTCCTGGTCGGTAATGAAAAACTGTTTTTT

clone size: .
V gene: TRBV10-1
J gene: TRBJ2-6
D gene: .
CDR3 protein: CASSQHTRSTSRANVLTF
CDR3 DNA: TGCGCCAGCAGTCAGCACACAAGATCGACAAGTCGGGCCAACGTCCTGACTTTC

clone size: .
V gene: TRBV4-1
J gene: TRBJ2-7
D gene: .
CDR3 protein: CASSHGNSLGGEQYF
CDR3 DNA: TGCGCCAGCAGCCATGGAAACTCCCTTGGCGGGGAGCAGTACTTC

clone size: once
V gene: TRBV6-5
J gene: TRBJ2-7
D gene: TRBD1
CDR3 protein: CASSDRGYSYEQYF
CDR3 DNA: TGTGCCAGCAGTGACAGGGGCTACTCCTACGAGCAGTACTTC

clone size: .
V gene: TRBV6-5
J gene: TRBJ1-1
D gene: .
CDR3 protein: CASSYGKGDEAFF
CDR3 DNA: TGTGCCAGCAGTTACGGGAAAGGGGATGAAGCTTTCTTT

clone size: .
V gene: TRBV18
J gene: TRBJ2-1
D gene: TRBD2
CDR3 protein: CASSLANSPGLAGISGSYNEQFF
CDR3 DNA: TGTGCCAGCTCACTCGCAAATTCACCGGGACTAGCGGGTATTTCAGGGTCCTACAATGAGCAGTTCTTC

clone size: .
V gene: TRBV4-2
J gene: TRBJ2-7
D gene: TRBD2
CDR3 protein: CASSQETGGSSYEQYF
CDR3 DNA: TGTGCCAGCAGCCAAGAGACGGGCGGGAGCTCCTACGAGCAGTACTTC

clone size: few
V gene: TRBV7-9
J gene: TRBJ1-2
D gene: .
CDR3 protein: CASSTDRNGYTF
CDR3 DNA: TGTGCCAGCAGCACTGACAGGAATGGCTACACCTTC

clone size: .
V gene: TRBV6-5
J gene: TRBJ1-1
D gene: .
CDR3 protein: CASSPGGTEAFF
CDR3 DNA: TGTGCCAGCAGTCCGGGGGGCACTGAAGCTTTCTTT

clone size: .
V gene: TRBV19
J gene: TRBJ2-3
D gene: .
CDR3 protein: CASSNQPSIAADTQYF
CDR3 DNA: TGTGCCAGTAGCAATCAACCCTCTATAGCGGCAGATACGCAGTATTTT

clone size: few
V gene: TRBV7-9
J gene: TRBJ2-1
D gene: .
CDR3 protein: CASSQERSDEQFF
CDR3 DNA: TGTGCCAGCAGCCAAGAACGGAGCGATGAGCAGTTCTTC

clone size: .
V gene: TRBV28
J gene: TRBJ1-4
D gene: TRBD1
CDR3 protein: CASTPGTGNEKLFF
CDR3 DNA: TGTGCCAGCACGCCCGGGACAGGGAATGAAAAACTGTTTTTT

clone size: .
V gene: TRBV5-4
J gene: TRBJ2-5
D gene: .
CDR3 protein: CATRGLLATQETQYF
CDR3 DNA: TGTGCCACCAGGGGCCTTCTAGCGACTCAAGAGACCCAGTACTTC

clone size: .
V gene: TRBV10-3
J gene: TRBJ2-1
D gene: TRBD2
CDR3 protein: CATRGTSGSTYNEQFF
CDR3 DNA: TGTGCCACCCGAGGGACTAGCGGGAGTACCTACAATGAGCAGTTCTTC

clone size: few
V gene: TRBV7-6
J gene: TRBJ1-5
D gene: .
CDR3 protein: CASSSGGNQPQHF
CDR3 DNA: TGTGCCAGCAGCTCCGGGGGGAATCAGCCCCAGCATTTT

clone size: .
V gene: TRBV6-6
J gene: TRBJ1-2
D gene: TRBD1
CDR3 protein: CASSYDRGFNGYTF
CDR3 DNA: TGTGCCAGCAGTTACGACAGGGGATTTAATGGCTACACCTTC

clone size: .
V gene: TRBV5-4
J gene: TRBJ2-3
D gene: TRBD1
CDR3 protein: CASSLLRGPDTQYF
CDR3 DNA: TGTGCCAGCAGCTTGCTGAGGGGGCCAGATACGCAGTATTTT

clone size: .
V gene: TRBV27
J gene: TRBJ1-2
D gene: .
CDR3 protein: CASSLDSSLLYGYTF
CDR3 DNA: TGTGCCAGCAGTTTGGACAGCTCCTTACTCTATGGCTACACCTTC

clone size: .
V gene: TRBV27
J gene: TRBJ1-1
D gene: .
CDR3 protein: CASSLLDRTEAFF
CDR3 DNA: TGTGCCAGCAGTTTACTCGATCGGACTGAAGCTTTCTTT

clone size: .
V gene: TRBV28
J gene: TRBJ1-1
D gene: .
CDR3 protein: CASSPGQPEAFF
CDR3 DNA: TGTGCCAGCAGTCCTGGACAGCCTGAAGCTTTCTTT